This T cell receptor beta chain was observed in a study of T cells in Graves' hyperthyroidism and ophthalmopathy. This CDR3 spans 15 amino acids. Deletions cut 1 base from V and 0 bases from J, with 8 bases between. CDR1 SGHDT and CDR2 YYEEEE come from the germline V gene. Researchers took RNA transcripts and amplified the TCR beta CDR3 regions from them. An initial round of RT-PCR targeting the TCR CDR3 relied on the HTBI primer set. MiXCR, applied by TCRdb to the multiplex PCR reads, yields one record per CDR3 protein. The sample includes around 420,000 distinct CDR3 sequences, more than 15% of them seen just once. This clonotype was found a few times.

The chain employs TRBV5-6 and TRBJ1-5; a weak D match, TRBD1 (5 bases). Sequenced material: blood. The sequence was collected from a woman aged 18-29 years with Graves' hyperthyroidism. CDR3 bases: TGTGCCAGCAGCTTGTGGACAAGTAGCAATCAGCCCCAGCATTTT. Its protein is CASSLWTSSNQPQHF.